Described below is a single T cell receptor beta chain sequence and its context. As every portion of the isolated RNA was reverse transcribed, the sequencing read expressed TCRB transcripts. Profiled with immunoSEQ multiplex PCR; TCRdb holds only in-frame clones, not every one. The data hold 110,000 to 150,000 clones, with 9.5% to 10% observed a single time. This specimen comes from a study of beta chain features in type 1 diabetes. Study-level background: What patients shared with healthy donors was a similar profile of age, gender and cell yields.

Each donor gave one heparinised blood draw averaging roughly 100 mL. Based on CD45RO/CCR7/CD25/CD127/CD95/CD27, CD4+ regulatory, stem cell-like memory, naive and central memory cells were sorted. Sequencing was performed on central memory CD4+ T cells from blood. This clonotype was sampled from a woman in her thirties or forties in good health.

CDR3 region: CASSRPEDFGAFF. The CDR3 nucleotides are TGTGCCAGCAGTCGACCCGAGGATTTTGGAGCTTTCTTT. The V and J genes are TRBV6-5 and TRBJ1-1; no reliable D call. Trimming pared 5 bases from V and 10 bases from J, leaving 17 bases between. There are 13 residues in the CDR3. Germline CDR1 is MNHEY and CDR2 is SVGAGI.